A selection of T cell receptor beta chains follows, all from one sample in a study of molecular identifiers for immune sequencing clone quantification. TCRdb re-analysed the PCR reads in MiXCR, keeping a single row per CDR3 protein. The sample shows around 40,000 distinct CDR3 sequences, 15% to 20% of them seen only once. What was sequenced was naive CD8+ T cells from blood, with Jurkat cell RNA spiked in. These receptors all come from a human donor in good health. Some libraries in this study had Jurkat cell RNA spiked in. CDR3s include the opening cysteine and the closing phenylalanine or tryptophan. D genes are given only for firm matches. Clone size is not always given. Where it is, it says once, few, many or a class for expanded clones.

CASSRASGCETQYF,TGTGCCAGCAGCAGGGCTAGCGGGTGCGAGACCCAGTACTTC,many,.,TRBJ2-5,TRBV21-1
CASSQEVAGGYEQYF,TGTGCCAGCAGCCAAGAGGTAGCGGGAGGTTACGAGCAGTACTTC,many,TRBD2,TRBJ2-7,TRBV14
CATRGSQNVAFF,TGTGCCACTCGTGGGTCGCAGAACGTAGCTTTCTTT,many,.,TRBJ1-1,TRBV19
CSVRNTEAFF,TGCAGCGTTCGCAACACTGAAGCTTTCTTT,many,.,TRBJ1-1,TRBV29-1
CASSEFPQTAADHSGRVGHEQFF,TGTGCCAGCAGTGAATTCCCACAAACCGCGGCTGACCATAGCGGGAGGGTCGGTCATGAGCAGTTCTTC,many,TRBD2,TRBJ2-1,TRBV2
CASSEGDDTDTQYF,TGTGCCAGCAGTGAAGGGGACGACACAGATACGCAGTATTTT,many,.,TRBJ2-3,TRBV2
CASSTGTASSYEQYF,TGTGCCAGCAGCACCGGTACGGCGAGCTCCTACGAGCAGTACTTC,many,.,TRBJ2-7,TRBV7-9
CSGGGGDLGDTQYF,TGCAGCGGTGGGGGAGGGGATCTGGGAGATACGCAGTATTTT,many,TRBD2,TRBJ2-3,TRBV29-1
CASSGGLSGNTIYF,TGTGCCAGCAGTGGGGGCCTCTCTGGAAACACCATATATTTT,.,.,TRBJ1-3,TRBV28
CASSSTGAGTEAFF,TGTGCCAGCAGCTCGACAGGGGCGGGTACTGAAGCTTTCTTT,many,TRBD1,TRBJ1-1,TRBV12-3/TRBV12-4
CASSQGVAASYEQYF,TGCGCCAGCAGCCAAGGGGTAGCGGCCTCCTACGAGCAGTACTTC,many,.,TRBJ2-7,TRBV4-3
CASSTEVVADTQYF,TGTGCCAGCAGCACTGAGGTTGTGGCAGATACGCAGTATTTT,many,.,TRBJ2-3,TRBV5-6
CSVSGGPFTSTDTQYF,TGCAGCGTCTCCGGCGGGCCCTTTACTAGCACAGATACGCAGTATTTT,.,.,TRBJ2-3,TRBV29-1
CSARDRGKGMNLEAFF,TGCAGTGCTAGAGATAGGGGGAAGGGCATGAACTTAGAAGCTTTCTTT,.,.,TRBJ1-1,TRBV20-1
CASSLARQPGAQETQYF,TGTGCTAGCAGCTTAGCGCGTCAACCGGGGGCCCAAGAGACCCAGTACTTC,many,.,TRBJ2-5,TRBV7-7
CASSTVRLTSTDTQYF,TGTGCCAGCAGTACGGTCCGGCTGACTAGCACAGATACGCAGTATTTT,many,.,TRBJ2-3,TRBV11-2
CAYRVRGWPKNIQYF,TGCGCCTACCGGGTTCGGGGATGGCCCAAAAACATTCAGTACTTC,many,.,TRBJ2-4,TRBV10-1
CASSSWTSGGEQFF,TGTGCCAGCAGCTCGTGGACTAGCGGGGGTGAGCAGTTCTTC,many,TRBD2,TRBJ2-1,TRBV7-9
CASSLRPHEQYF,TGTGCCAGCAGCCTGCGCCCCCACGAGCAGTACTTC,many,.,TRBJ2-7,TRBV5-6
CASSRQWAGGPLGPDTQYF,TGTGCCAGCAGTCGCCAGTGGGCGGGAGGGCCGCTAGGCCCAGATACGCAGTATTTT,many,TRBD2,TRBJ2-3,TRBV6-2/TRBV6-3
CSAKDLEAFYNEQFF,TGCAGTGCCAAGGATCTAGAAGCCTTCTACAATGAGCAGTTCTTC,many,.,TRBJ2-1,TRBV20-1
CASSQDLRGHSYEQYF,TGCGCCAGCAGCCAAGATCTGCGGGGGCACTCCTACGAGCAGTACTTC,many,.,TRBJ2-7,TRBV4-3
CASSPVRFGNTGELFF,TGTGCCAGCAGTCCAGTAAGGTTCGGCAACACCGGGGAGCTGTTTTTT,many,.,TRBJ2-2,TRBV12-3/TRBV12-4
CASSLAGGSYNEQFF,TGTGCCAGCAGTTTAGCGGGGGGTTCCTACAATGAGCAGTTCTTC,many,TRBD2,TRBJ2-1,TRBV27
CASSFERDYEQYF,TGCGCCAGCAGCTTTGAACGGGACTACGAGCAGTACTTC,many,.,TRBJ2-7,TRBV5-1
CASSQEGGGTYNEQFF,TGCGCCAGCAGCCAAGAGGGAGGGGGGACCTACAATGAGCAGTTCTTC,many,.,TRBJ2-1,TRBV4-3
CASSPQGDHTEAFF,TGCGCCAGCAGCCCGCAGGGGGACCACACTGAAGCTTTCTTT,many,TRBD1,TRBJ1-1,TRBV4-3
CASSQVPGTGAETQYF,TGTGCCAGCAGCCAAGTCCCCGGGACAGGGGCAGAGACCCAGTACTTC,many,TRBD1,TRBJ2-5,TRBV5-6
CASSYQATDTQYF,TGTGCCAGCAGTTATCAGGCTACAGATACGCAGTATTTT,many,.,TRBJ2-3,TRBV6-5
CASILVWGTHHSNQPQHF,.,many,.,TRBJ1-5,TRBV10-2
CAWSVIDTDTQYF,TGTGCCTGGAGTGTTATCGACACAGATACGCAGTATTTT,many,.,TRBJ2-3,TRBV30
CASSLAQGNQPQHF,TGTGCCAGCAGCCTCGCTCAGGGAAATCAGCCCCAGCATTTT,many,.,TRBJ1-5,TRBV27
CASSSGTGGNTEAFF,TGCGCCAGCAGCTCCGGGACAGGGGGCAACACTGAAGCTTTCTTT,.,TRBD1,TRBJ1-1,TRBV5-1
CASSQPDRYHEQYF,TGCGCCAGCAGCCAACCAGACAGGTACCACGAGCAGTACTTC,many,.,TRBJ2-7,TRBV4-1
CASSQLRTGSYEQYF,TGCGCCAGCAGCCAGCTCCGGACAGGCTCTTACGAGCAGTACTTC,many,TRBD1,TRBJ2-7,TRBV4-3
CASSVKRETFQETQYF,TGTGCCAGCAGCGTCAAGCGGGAGACCTTCCAAGAGACCCAGTACTTC,many,TRBD2,TRBJ2-5,TRBV5-6
CSVEDLGADTQYF,TGCAGCGTTGAAGATCTTGGGGCAGATACGCAGTATTTT,.,.,TRBJ2-3,TRBV29-1
CASSAAGTWALGTDTRYF,.,once,.,TRBJ2-3,TRBV7-2
CASSEATHYNEQFF,TGTGCCAGCAGTGAAGCTACCCACTACAATGAGCAGTTCTTC,many,.,TRBJ2-1,TRBV2
CASSLGPGTSHEQFF,TGTGCCAGTAGTCTCGGACCCGGGACTAGCCATGAGCAGTTCTTC,many,TRBD2,TRBJ2-1,TRBV19